This T cell receptor beta chain was obtained from a study of identical twins. Germline lookup yields CDR1 MNHEY and CDR2 SVGAGI. The CDR3 length is 17 residues. The J segment lost 4 bases and the V segment lost 3 bases, leaving 11 bases of the junction unmatched. This clonotype came up a few times. From the 5' RACE reads, TCRdb called clonotypes with MiXCR, one entry per CDR3 protein. The sample shows hundreds of thousands of distinct CDR3 sequences, about 8.9% of them seen only once. This same sample was also part of a study on yellow fever vaccine responses in identical twins.

The chain links TRBV6-5 to TRBJ2-4; 8 bases match TRBD1. Sequencing was done on a sample of memory (CD45RO+) T cells sorted from blood. The TCR originated in a woman aged 18-29 years in good health. This chain's CDR3 is CASSYSGWQGAKNIQYF. DNA for the CDR3: TGTGCCAGCAGTTATTCCGGTTGGCAGGGGGCGAAAAACATTCAGTACTTC.